This entry is about one T cell receptor beta chain. Its antigen is undetermined. V was clipped by 1 base and J by 8 bases, with 13 bases between them. Germline CDR1 reads SGHAT; CDR2 reads FQNNGV. The CDR3 sequence is 14 residues long. This specimen comes from a study of cytomegalovirus exposure and HLA in healthy donors. PCR amplification relied on 60 Vbeta primers (plus 13 Jbeta primers). The data were produced by immunoSEQ multiplex PCR, yet TCRdb's version contains in-frame clones alone and is incomplete. The repertoire has more than 200,000 clones, 82% of them found once; the top ten carry around 6%. The study's findings and limits: Later analysis demonstrated an association between a missense DCLRE1C variant and TCR beta V- and J-gene trimming. Researchers reported that three CMV-associated chains were confirmed in vitro as CMV antigen-specific.

This sequence joins TRBV11-2 and TRBJ2-3; TRBD1 is a possible D gene (5 bases). This TCR derives from a man aged 40-50 years in good health and CMV-seropositive. Specimen: PBMCs. The CDR3 nucleotides read TGTGCCAGCAGCTTAGTAGGGGCATACGCTACGCAGTATTTT. Encoded protein: CASSLVGAYATQYF.